This T cell receptor (beta chain) derives from a study of CXCR3-negative and CXCR3-positive naive CD8 T cells. Germline lookup yields CDR1 KGHSH and CDR2 LQKENI. This CDR3 region has 19 residues. TRB cDNA libraries were made by UMI-labeled 5' RACE. TCRdb reprocessed the 5' RACE reads and stores each CDR3 protein as one record, lacking DNA. The sample table includes around 10,000 distinct CDR3 sequences. The sequence came from a human donor in good health. Some clones in this sample may be carry-over from other donors' samples. The sequencing sample was made of naive CXCR3- CD8+ T cells from blood. Subset noted: CD45RO-CCR7+CD27+CD95- naive CD8+ T cells lacking CXCR3 (TNR3-). J is TRBJ1-1 and V is TRBV18; TCRdb gives TRBD1 as the D gene, but with no DNA this cannot be confirmed. The CDR3 sequence: CASSPPWGDRGQLNTEAFF.